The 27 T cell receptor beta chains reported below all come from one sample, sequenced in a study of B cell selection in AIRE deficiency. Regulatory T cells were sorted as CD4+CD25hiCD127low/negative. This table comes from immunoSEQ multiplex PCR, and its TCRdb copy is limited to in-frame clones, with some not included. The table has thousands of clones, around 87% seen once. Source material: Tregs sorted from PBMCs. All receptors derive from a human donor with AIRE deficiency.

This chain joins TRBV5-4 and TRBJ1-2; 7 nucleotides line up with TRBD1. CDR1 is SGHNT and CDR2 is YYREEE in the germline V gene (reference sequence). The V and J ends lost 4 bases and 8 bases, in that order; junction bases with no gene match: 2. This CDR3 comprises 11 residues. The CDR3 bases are TGTGCCAGCAGCCGGGGACAGGGCTACACCTTC. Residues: CASSRGQGYTF.

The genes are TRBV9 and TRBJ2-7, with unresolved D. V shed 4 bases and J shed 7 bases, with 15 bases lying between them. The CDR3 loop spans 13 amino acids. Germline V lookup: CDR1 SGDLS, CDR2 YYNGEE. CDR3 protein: CASSPSFQGEQYF. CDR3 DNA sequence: TGTGCCAGCAGCCCCTCCTTCCAAGGAGAGCAGTACTTC.

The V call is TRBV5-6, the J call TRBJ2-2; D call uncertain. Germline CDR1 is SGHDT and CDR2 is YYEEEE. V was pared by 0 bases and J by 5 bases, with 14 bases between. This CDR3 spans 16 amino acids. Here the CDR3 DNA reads TGTGCCAGCAGCTTGGTACTGGGTAGTAGGACCGGGGAGCTGTTTTTT. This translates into CASSLVLGSRTGELFF.

This CDR3 reads CASSRPGGQGGETQYF. CDR3 sequence (DNA): TGTGCCAGCAGCCGCCCGGGAGGACAGGGGGGGGAGACCCAGTACTTC. The rearrangement uses TRBV27 and TRBJ2-5; 10 bases are a match to TRBD1. Germline-derived CDR1 and CDR2 are MNHEY and SMNVEV (reference sequence). After removal of 6 bases from V and 5 bases from J, the junction contained 12 bases not matched to a gene. The CDR3 consists of 16 residues.

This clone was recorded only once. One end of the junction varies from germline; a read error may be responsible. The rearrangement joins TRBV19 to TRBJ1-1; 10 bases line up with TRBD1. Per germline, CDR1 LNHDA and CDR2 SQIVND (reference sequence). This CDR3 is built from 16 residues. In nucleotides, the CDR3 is TGTGCCAGTAGTATAGGATTGGGACAGGGGAACCCTGAAGCTTTCTTT. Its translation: CASSIGLGQGNPEAFF.

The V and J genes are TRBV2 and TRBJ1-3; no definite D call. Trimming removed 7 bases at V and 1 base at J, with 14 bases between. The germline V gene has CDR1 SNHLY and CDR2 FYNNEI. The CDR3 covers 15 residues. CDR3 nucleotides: TGTGCCAGCAATATCCTACTCGGGTCTGGAAACACCATATATTTT. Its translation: CASNILLGSGNTIYF.

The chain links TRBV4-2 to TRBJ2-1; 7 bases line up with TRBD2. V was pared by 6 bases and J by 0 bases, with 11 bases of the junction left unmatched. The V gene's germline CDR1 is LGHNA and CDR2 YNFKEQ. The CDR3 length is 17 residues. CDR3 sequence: CASSRRLAGSSYNEQFF. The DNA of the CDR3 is TGTGCCAGCAGTCGAAGATTAGCGGGTAGCTCCTACAATGAGCAGTTCTTC.

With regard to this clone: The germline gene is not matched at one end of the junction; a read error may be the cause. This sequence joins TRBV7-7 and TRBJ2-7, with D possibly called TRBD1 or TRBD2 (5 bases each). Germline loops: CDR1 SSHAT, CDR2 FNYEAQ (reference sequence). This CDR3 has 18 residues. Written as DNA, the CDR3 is TGTGCTAGCAGCTCAGAATCTCCGGGACCGAGGTTCTCCTACGAGCAGTACTTC. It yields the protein CASSSESPGPRFSYEQYF.

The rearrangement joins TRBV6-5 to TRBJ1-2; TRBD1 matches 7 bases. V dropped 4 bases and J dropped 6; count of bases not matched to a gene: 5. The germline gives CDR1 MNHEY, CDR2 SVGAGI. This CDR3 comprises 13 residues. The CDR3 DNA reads TGTGCCAGCAGTTCGCCAGGGGGGGATGGCTACACCTTC. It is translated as CASSSPGGDGYTF.

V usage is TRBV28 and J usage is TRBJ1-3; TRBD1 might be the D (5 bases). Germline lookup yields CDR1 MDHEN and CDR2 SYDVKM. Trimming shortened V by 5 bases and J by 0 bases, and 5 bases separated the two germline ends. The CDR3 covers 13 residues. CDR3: CASSGHSGNTIYF. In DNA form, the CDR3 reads TGTGCCAGCAGTGGACACTCTGGAAACACCATATATTTT.

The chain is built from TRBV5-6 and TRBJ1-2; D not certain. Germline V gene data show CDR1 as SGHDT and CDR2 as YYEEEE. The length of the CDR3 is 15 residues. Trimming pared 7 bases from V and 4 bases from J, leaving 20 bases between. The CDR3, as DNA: TGTGCCAGCGATTCACATAGTCGAAAGACCTATGGCTACACCTTC. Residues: CASDSHSRKTYGYTF.

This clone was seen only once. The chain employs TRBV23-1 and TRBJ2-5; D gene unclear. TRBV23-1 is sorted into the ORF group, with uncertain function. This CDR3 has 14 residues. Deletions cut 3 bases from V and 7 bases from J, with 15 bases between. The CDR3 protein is CASSHSGYLGTQYF. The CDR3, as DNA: TGCGCCAGCAGTCACTCCGGGTACTTAGGGACCCAGTACTTC.

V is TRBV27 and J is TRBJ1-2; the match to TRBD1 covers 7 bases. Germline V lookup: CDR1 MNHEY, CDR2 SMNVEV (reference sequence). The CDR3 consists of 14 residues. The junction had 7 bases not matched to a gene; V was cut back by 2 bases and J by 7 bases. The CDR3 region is CASSLMATGSGYTF. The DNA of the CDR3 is TGTGCCAGCAGTTTAATGGCGACAGGGAGTGGCTACACCTTC.

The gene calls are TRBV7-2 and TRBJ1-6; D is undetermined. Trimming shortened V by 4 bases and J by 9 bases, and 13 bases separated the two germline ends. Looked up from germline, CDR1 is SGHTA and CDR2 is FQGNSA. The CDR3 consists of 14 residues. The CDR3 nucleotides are TGTGCCAGCAGCTACAACAGTGCGGCTTCACCCCTCCACTTT. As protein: CASSYNSAASPLHF. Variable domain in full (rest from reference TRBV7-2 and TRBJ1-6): GAGVSQSPSNKVTEKGKDVELRCDPISGHTALYWYRQSLGQGLEFLIYFQGNSAPDKSGLPSDRFSAERTGGSVSTLTIQRTQQEDSAVYLCASSYNSAASPLHFGNGTRLTVT.

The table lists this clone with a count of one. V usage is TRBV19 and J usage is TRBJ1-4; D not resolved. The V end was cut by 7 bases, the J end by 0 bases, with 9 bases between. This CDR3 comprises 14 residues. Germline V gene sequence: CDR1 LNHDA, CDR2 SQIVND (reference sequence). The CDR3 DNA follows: TGTGCCAGTAAGGGTCTTGCAACTAATGAAAAACTGTTTTTT. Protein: CASKGLATNEKLFF. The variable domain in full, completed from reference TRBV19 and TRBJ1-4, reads DGGITQSPKYLFRKEGQNVTLSCEQNLNHDAMYWYRQDPGQGLRLIYYSQIVNDFQKGDIAEGYSVSREKKESFPLTVTSAQKNPTAFYLCASKGLATNEKLFFGSGTQLSVL.

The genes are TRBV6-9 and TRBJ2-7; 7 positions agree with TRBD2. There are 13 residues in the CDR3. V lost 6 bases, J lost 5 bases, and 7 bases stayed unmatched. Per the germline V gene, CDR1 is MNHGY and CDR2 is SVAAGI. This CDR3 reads CASRAGEVHEQYF. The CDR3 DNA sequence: TGTGCCAGCAGGGCGGGAGAGGTCCACGAGCAGTACTTC.

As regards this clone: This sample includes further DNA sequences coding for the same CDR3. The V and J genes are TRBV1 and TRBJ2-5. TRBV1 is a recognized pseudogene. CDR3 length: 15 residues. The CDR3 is CTSSQEGGIQETQYF. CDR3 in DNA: TGCACCAGCAGCCAAGAGGGTGGGATTCAAGAGACCCAGTACTTC.

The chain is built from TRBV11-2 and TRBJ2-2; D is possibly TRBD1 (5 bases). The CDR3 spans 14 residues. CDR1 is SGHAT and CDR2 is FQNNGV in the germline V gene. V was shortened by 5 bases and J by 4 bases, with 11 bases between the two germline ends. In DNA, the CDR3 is TGTGCCAGCAGCCTCGGACAAATCACCGGGGAGCTGTTTTTT. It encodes CASSLGQITGELFF. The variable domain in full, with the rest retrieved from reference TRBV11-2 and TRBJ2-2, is EAGVAQSPRYKIIEKRQSVAFWCNPISGHATLYWYQQILGQGPKLLIQFQNNGVVDDSQLPKDRFSAERLKGVDSTLKIQPAKLEDSAVYLCASSLGQITGELFFGEGSRLTVL.

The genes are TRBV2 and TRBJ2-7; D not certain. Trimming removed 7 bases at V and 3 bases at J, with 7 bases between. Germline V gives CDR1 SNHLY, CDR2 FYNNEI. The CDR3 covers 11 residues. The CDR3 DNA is TGTGCCAGCATGTGGGTCTACGAGCAGTACTTC. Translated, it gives CASMWVYEQYF. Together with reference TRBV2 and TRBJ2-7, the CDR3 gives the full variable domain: EPEVTQTPSHQVTQMGQEVILRCVPISNHLYFYWYRQILGQKVEFLVSFYNNEISEKSEIFDDQFSVERPDGSNFTLKIRSTKLEDSAMYFCASMWVYEQYFGPGTRLTVT.

The CDR3 sequence is CASSVRGAGGYTF. The CDR3, as DNA: TGTGCCAGCAGCGTGCGGGGGGCAGGTGGCTACACCTTC. This chain uses TRBV9 with TRBJ1-2; D might be TRBD1 (6 bases). This CDR3 comprises 13 residues. V was cut by 2 bases and J by 7 bases, with 12 bases left in between. The germline gives CDR1 SGDLS, CDR2 YYNGEE.

In DNA, the CDR3 is TGTGCCACCAGCAGAGATCGAGTAGGGGGCGGAGGCTACACCTTC. Protein product: CATSRDRVGGGGYTF. V and J are TRBV15 and TRBJ1-2; 7 positions match TRBD1. The J segment lost 8 bases and the V segment lost 0 bases, leaving 9 bases of the junction unmatched. Germline CDR1 is LNHNV and CDR2 is YYDKDF (reference sequence). CDR3 size: 15 residues.

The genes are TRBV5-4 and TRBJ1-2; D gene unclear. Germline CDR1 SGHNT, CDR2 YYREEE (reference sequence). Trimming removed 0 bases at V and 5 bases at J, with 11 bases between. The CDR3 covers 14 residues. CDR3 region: CASSLASDYYGYTF. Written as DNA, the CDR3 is TGTGCCAGCAGCTTGGCCTCAGACTATTATGGCTACACCTTC. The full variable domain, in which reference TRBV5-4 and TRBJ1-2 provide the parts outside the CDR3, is ETGVTQSPTHLIKTRGQQVTLRCSSQSGHNTVSWYQQALGQGPQFIFQYYREEENGRGNFPPRFSGLQFPNYSSELNVNALELDDSALYLCASSLASDYYGYTFGSGTRLTVV.

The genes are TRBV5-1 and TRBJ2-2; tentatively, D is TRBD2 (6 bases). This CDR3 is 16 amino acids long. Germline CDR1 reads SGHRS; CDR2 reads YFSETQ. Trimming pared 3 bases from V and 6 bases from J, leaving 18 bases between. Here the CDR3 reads CASSYLDPTGAGELFF. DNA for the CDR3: TGCGCCAGCAGCTACCTAGACCCGACGGGGGCCGGGGAGCTGTTTTTT.

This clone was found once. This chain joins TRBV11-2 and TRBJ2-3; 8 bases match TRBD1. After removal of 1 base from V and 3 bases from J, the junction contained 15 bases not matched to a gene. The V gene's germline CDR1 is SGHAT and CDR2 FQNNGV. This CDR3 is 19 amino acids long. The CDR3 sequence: CASSLVYGQGLTDTDTQYF. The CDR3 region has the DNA TGTGCCAGCAGCTTAGTCTACGGACAGGGTTTAACAGATACAGATACGCAGTATTTT. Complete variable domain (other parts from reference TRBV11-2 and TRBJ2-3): EAGVAQSPRYKIIEKRQSVAFWCNPISGHATLYWYQQILGQGPKLLIQFQNNGVVDDSQLPKDRFSAERLKGVDSTLKIQPAKLEDSAVYLCASSLVYGQGLTDTDTQYFGPGTRLTVL.

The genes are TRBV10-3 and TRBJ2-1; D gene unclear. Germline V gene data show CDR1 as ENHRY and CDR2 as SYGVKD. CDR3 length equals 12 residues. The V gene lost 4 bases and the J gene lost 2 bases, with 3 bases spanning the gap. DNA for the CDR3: TGTGCCATCAGTGCCACCTACAATGAGCAGTTCTTC. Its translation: CAISATYNEQFF.

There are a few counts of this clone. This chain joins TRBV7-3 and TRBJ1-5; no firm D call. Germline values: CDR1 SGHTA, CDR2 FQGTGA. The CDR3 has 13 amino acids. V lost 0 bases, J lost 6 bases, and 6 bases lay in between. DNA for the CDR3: TGTGCCAGCAGCTTAACGTTGGGTCAGCCCCAGCATTTT. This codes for CASSLTLGQPQHF. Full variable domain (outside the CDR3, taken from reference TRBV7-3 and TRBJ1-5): GAGVSQTPSNKVTEKGKYVELRCDPISGHTALYWYRQSLGQGPEFLIYFQGTGAADDSGLPNDRFFAVRPEGSVSTLKIQRTERGDSAVYLCASSLTLGQPQHFGDGTRLSIL.

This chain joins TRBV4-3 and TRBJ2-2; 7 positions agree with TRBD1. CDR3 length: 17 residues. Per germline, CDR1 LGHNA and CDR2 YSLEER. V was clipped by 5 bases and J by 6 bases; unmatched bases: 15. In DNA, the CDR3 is TGCGCCAGCAGCTCCCGGGACAGCCAATTCGTATCCGGGGAGCTGTTTTTT. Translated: CASSSRDSQFVSGELFF.